This note documents a single T cell receptor beta chain sequence. The antigen this receptor binds is unknown. Nothing much larger sits one base from this clone, and base qualities are not available. Participants in the prospective study were aged roughly 18 to 89 years, lived in about two dozen United States geographic areas, and enrolled through a virtual design. In the prospective study, cohorts were assigned on the basis of participant-reported clinical history obtained from a screening survey and a study questionnaire. Recovered participants in ImmuneRACE Cohort 3 were defined by two consecutive negative NP/OP PCR tests, clearance by a healthcare professional, or resolution of symptoms. In the prospective study, whole blood, serum and a nasopharyngeal or oropharyngeal swab were collected from each participant by mobile phlebotomists. Additional blood draws and questionnaires over an approximately 2-month period could optionally be provided by prospective study participants. Blood samples from the prospective study were shipped frozen or at room temperature prior to DNA extraction.

The immunoSEQ Assay, a bias-controlled multiplex PCR, was used to amplify TCRbeta CDR3 regions from genomic DNA. For the original study's pipeline: Within the assay, amplification of reference gene primers was used to estimate how many nucleated cells each sample contained. Sequence reads were collapsed and filtered to measure the absolute abundance of every unique TCRbeta CDR3 rearrangement. For each sample, productive Simpson clonality was calculated as the square root of Simpson's diversity index across productive rearrangements. TCRdb carries this immuneACCESS record with in-frame sequences only. Its versions omit some clonotypes, under half of them owing to an unresolved V gene in the studies checked, with the rest unexplained. V, J and clone size were drawn from that table, and D and trimming were deduced from the DNA. This sample gives 200,000 to 250,000 clones in total; 87% of them show up just once. The ten top clones hold about 10% of the sample.

CDR1 and CDR2, looked up from the germline V gene, are MDHEN and SYDVKM. Trimming takes 6 bases from V and 8 bases from J, and the germline ends sit 11 bases apart. Including the terminal cysteine and phenylalanine, the CDR3 comprises 13 residues. Of all the DNA, just the CDR3 is kept, 39 bases in frame from base 1. The data derive from a study of blood T cell repertoires in COVID-19 (TCRdb year 2020). For the wider study: The collaborator samples originated in the United States, Italy and Spain and spanned the acute and convalescent phases of COVID-19. The material from the prospective study consisted of cDNA or gDNA derived from T cells, B-cell-depleted T cells, or PBMCs. The dataset comprised deeply sampled blood TCRbeta repertoires from subjects exposed to, actively infected with, or recovered from COVID-19. The repertoires were released in a freely available public database intended as a resource for research on the immune response to SARS-CoV-2. The samples were drawn from the first 160 participants of the ongoing ImmuneRACE study and from roughly 1,300 subjects provided by 6 global collaborators. Nearly every sample came with metadata listing a de-identified subject ID, COVID-19 status, age in years and sex. Where available, HLA class I and class II types were obtained from metadata supplied by the sample provider rather than from assay-based typing. Study-wide conclusions, independent of this receptor: The amount of clinical and demographic metadata varied by source and participant and was provided uncurated.

In this chain, TRBV28 is recombined with TRBJ1-6; the D gene remains uncertain. The material sequenced was PBMCs or T cells enriched from blood (not recorded which). The receptor's source is a man aged 25-40 years who had recovered from COVID-19. CDR3 region: CASSQRRDSPLHF. The DNA sequence is TGTGCCAGCAGCCAGAGGCGGGATTCACCCCTCCACTTT.